Sequencing of this T cell receptor beta chain was carried out in a study of response to subunit inactivated influenza vaccine (dated by TCRdb to between 2018 and 2020). Study-level background: The study used deep quantitative T cell receptor repertoire profiling to track responses to a trivalent subunit inactivated influenza vaccine. What the study reported, not specific to this receptor: The authors suggested that each seasonal influenza vaccination may recruit only a limited number of new T cells.

Receptor amplification or capture employed RT-PCR. The sample was run on an Illumina HiSeq 2500. TCRdb reworked the public reads: Q25 trimming with fastp, MiXCR clone assembly, productive beta chains retained. Rows with a matching CDR3 protein are joined into one entry that keeps the most common DNA and genes. This sample comprises more than 550,000 distinct CDR3 sequences, about 10% of them detected only once. Roughly a tenth of the sample comes from the top ten. Its CDR3 holds 12 amino acids, cysteine through phenylalanine. The entry retains the CDR3 DNA only, 36 bases that are in frame from base 1. For CDR1 and CDR2, the germline V gene (reference sequence) lists DFQATT and SNEGSKA. The germline ends are 9 bases apart after V is trimmed by 2 bases and J by 4 bases. As concerns this clonotype: Its specific antigen is unknown. Per-nucleotide qualities are absent, and no much larger clonotype sits a single base away.

The source is a man between 45 and 60 years old who received an inactivated influenza vaccine. Donor details come from another sample of the same person, matched by shared clones. Recombination linked TRBV20-1 to TRBJ2-7; the D gene is tentatively TRBD1 or TRBD2, each matching 5 bases. The sample here was PBMCs from blood, taken on the day of vaccination. The nucleotides read TGCAGTGCTAGACGGGACCCTTACGAGCAGTACTTC. Translated, it gives CSARRDPYEQYF.